Sequencing of this T cell receptor (beta chain) was carried out in a study of Graves' ophthalmopathy and Graves' hyperthyroidism. This CDR3 region has 13 residues. Trimming left V 8 bases short and J 3 bases short, with 14 bases between. Germline CDR1 and CDR2: SQVTM and ANQGSEA. Active ophthalmopathy (CAS at least 3, NOSPECS at least 4), lasting under 3 months. Uncontrolled infections, other autoimmune diseases, pregnancy or lactation barred patients from enrollment. The evidence that diagnosis relied on was clinical symptoms, serum thyroxine, TRAb, thyroid ultrasound and orbital computed tomography. RNA transcripts were the template, and TCR beta CDR3 regions were amplified from them. RT-PCR was first run with HTBI primers, then multiplex PCR in a second round. TCRdb re-called the multiplex PCR reads through MiXCR, storing one row per CDR3 protein. The sample yields 740,000 or so distinct CDR3 sequences, 35% to 50% seen once.

The receptor was derived from an adult man with Graves' ophthalmopathy. The gene calls are TRBV29-1 and TRBJ1-5, with D perhaps TRBD1 (6 bases). Sequencing was done on a sample of peripheral blood. This chain's CDR3 is CSNRDIPNQPQHF. CDR3 coding DNA: TGCAGCAACCGGGACATTCCCAATCAGCCCCAGCATTTT. Combining the CDR3 with reference TRBV29-1 and TRBJ1-5 gives the whole variable domain SAVISQKPSRDICQRGTSLTIQCQVDSQVTMMFWYRQQPGQSLTLIATANQGSEATYESGFVIDKFPISRPNLTFSTLTVSNMSPEDSSIYLCSNRDIPNQPQHFGDGTRLSIL.